The clone carrying this TCR beta chain was observed a few times. The germline CDR1 and CDR2 sequences are LNHNV and YYDKDF (reference sequence). Trimming stripped 0 bases from V and 8 bases from J, with 16 bases between. The CDR3 is made up of 15 amino acids. The repertoire was sequenced with immunoSEQ multiplex PCR; TCRdb's copy has only in-frame clones and lacks some. The repertoire holds about 140,000 clones, with about 86% as singletons. The source of the sample is a study of blood T cell repertoires in COVID-19. The J gene is TRBJ1-2, the V gene TRBV15; weak D call: TRBD1 (6 bases). The TCR originated in an older woman with acute or convalescent COVID-19. The sequenced sample consisted of peripheral blood. The CDR3 nucleotides read TGTGCCACCAGCAGAGATTCCCGGCCAGGGGTCGGCTACACCTTC. Its translation is CATSRDSRPGVGYTF.